This is a list of T cell receptor beta chains from one sample in a study of cytomegalovirus exposure and HLA in healthy donors. TCRdb's table, derived via immunoSEQ multiplex PCR, lists solely in-frame clones and lacks some. The data show tens of thousands of clones, around 78% seen once. The sequencing input was PBMCs. Receptors were obtained from a man aged 45-65 years in good health and CMV-seronegative. The CDR3 runs from the conserved cysteine through the conserved F or W. Fields, in order: V gene, clone size, J gene, D gene, CDR3 DNA, CDR3 protein. D genes are given only for firm matches. Rows give clone size only sometimes, using once, few, many, or a class for an expanded clone.

TRBV11-2	few	TRBJ2-2	NA	TGTGCCAGCAGCTCCCTTAGTGGGCACACCGGGGAGCTGTTTTTT	CASSSLSGHTGELFF
TRBV18	NA	TRBJ2-5	NA	TGTGCCAGCTCACTCTCTACAGGACAAGAGACCCAGTACTTC	CASSLSTGQETQYF
TRBV9	NA	TRBJ1-1	TRBD1	TGTGCCAGCAGCGTTGGACAGGGATGGGTTGAAGCTTTCTTT	CASSVGQGWVEAFF
TRBV30	NA	TRBJ1-5	TRBD1	TGTGCCTGGAGTGTCCTCGGACAGGGCAATCAGCCCCAGCATTTT	CAWSVLGQGNQPQHF
TRBV7-9	NA	TRBJ1-1	TRBD1	TGTGCCAGCAGCCCCGGAAAGCTCGGGACAGGTATTGATTTCTTT	CASSPGKLGTGIDFF
TRBV7-9	NA	TRBJ1-3	NA	TGTGCCAGCAGCTTCATCGGTGGAAACACCATATATTTT	CASSFIGGNTIYF
TRBV27	NA	TRBJ1-5	TRBD1	TGTGCCAGCAGTTTATTGGGACAGGGTGCTCAGCCCCAGCATTTT	CASSLLGQGAQPQHF
TRBV10-3	NA	TRBJ2-7	NA	TGTGCCATCAGTAATAGGGGCGCCGAGAGCTCCTACGAGCAGTACTTC	CAISNRGAESSYEQYF
TRBV27	NA	TRBJ2-7	NA	TGTGCCAGCTCCCCCCGACTCTCCTACGAGCAGTACTTC	CASSPRLSYEQYF
TRBV6-6	NA	TRBJ2-1	NA	TGTGCCAGCAGTTCGTCTGGAGTTTCCTACAATGAGCAGTTCTTC	CASSSSGVSYNEQFF
TRBV5-1	NA	TRBJ1-5	NA	TGCGCCAGCAGCTCGGGGGTATCTCAGCCCCAGCATTTT	CASSSGVSQPQHF
TRBV11-3	NA	TRBJ2-5	NA	TGTGCCAGCACCGTCTCACCGCTGGGGGGTGGGGAGACCCAGTACTTC	CASTVSPLGGGETQYF
TRBV30	NA	TRBJ2-1	NA	TGTGCCTGGAGTGTAAGGGTTGTTCGGACTTTCAGCTCCTACAATGAGCAGTTCTTC	CAWSVRVVRTFSSYNEQFF
TRBV7-2	few	TRBJ2-1	NA	TGTGCCAGCAGCTTTCCCGGGAGTGAGCAGTTCTTC	CASSFPGSEQFF
TRBV5-4	once	TRBJ1-2	NA	TGTGCCAGCAGCTCGGACATGACCTTCTATGGCTACACCTTC	CASSSDMTFYGYTF
TRBV19	NA	TRBJ2-2	NA	TGTGCCAGTAGTATCAAGGGTCAGCGGACCGGGGAGCTGTTTTTT	CASSIKGQRTGELFF
TRBV28	once	TRBJ1-1	NA	TGTGCCAGCAGGGACGGGAATTTGAACACTGAAGCTTTCTTT	CASRDGNLNTEAFF
TRBV5-1	NA	TRBJ1-2	TRBD1	TGCGCCAGCAGCCTAACTACAGGGGGCGCGGGGACGTATGGCTACACCTTC	CASSLTTGGAGTYGYTF
TRBV9	NA	TRBJ2-5	TRBD2	TGTGCCAGCAGCACCCCTAGCGGGGGGGCAGAGACCCAGTACTTC	CASSTPSGGAETQYF
TRBV7-9	few	TRBJ1-1	NA	TGTGCCAGCAGCGGACCGACGGGGGGGAACACTGAAGCTTTCTTT	CASSGPTGGNTEAFF
TRBV10-3	few	TRBJ1-2	NA	TGTGCCATCACTGTTAAGGGGGACTATGGCTACACCTTC	CAITVKGDYGYTF
TRBV19	NA	TRBJ2-7	TRBD1	TGTGCCAGTAGCCCACCGGGACAGGGGGCTTACGAGCAGTACTTC	CASSPPGQGAYEQYF
TRBV7-2	NA	TRBJ2-1	TRBD2	TGTGCCAGCAGCACACCCGGACTAGCGGGCTACAATGAGCAGTTCTTC	CASSTPGLAGYNEQFF
TRBV10-3	few	TRBJ1-3	NA	TGTGCCATCATGGGCGGAAACACCATATATTTT	CAIMGGNTIYF
TRBV7-6	NA	TRBJ2-7	TRBD2	TGTGCCAGCAGTCCCGGGACTAGCGGGACCTACGAGCAGTACTTC	CASSPGTSGTYEQYF
TRBV10-1	NA	TRBJ2-7	NA	TGCGCCAGCAGCTCCAGCTCCTACGAGCAGTACTTC	CASSSSSYEQYF
TRBV10-3	few	TRBJ2-7	TRBD1	TGTGCCTCCTGCCAGGGGGACAACTTCTACGAGCAGTACTTC	CASCQGDNFYEQYF
TRBV5-3	once	TRBJ1-1	NA	TGTGCCAGAAGCAAGACGTCAGGTAATGGGGCTTTCTTT	CARSKTSGNGAFF
TRBV6-6	NA	TRBJ1-5	NA	TGTGCCAGCAGTATGGGGAGCCAGCCCCAGCATTTT	CASSMGSQPQHF
TRBV7-2	NA	TRBJ2-1	NA	TGTGCCAGCAGCTTAGTAGGCGCTAGGCCACATAATGAGCAGTTCTTC	CASSLVGARPHNEQFF
TRBV6-1	NA	TRBJ1-5	NA	TGTGCCAGCAGTGAAGCGCTTCAGGGTTTAGGCAATCAGCCCCAGCATTTT	CASSEALQGLGNQPQHF
TRBV28	few	TRBJ1-1	NA	TGTGCCAGCAGTTTAAGGGGGACCCCTGAAGCTTTCTTT	CASSLRGTPEAFF
TRBV11-2	NA	TRBJ1-5	NA	TGTGCCAGCAGCCCCGAGCTGAATCAGCCCCAGCATTTT	CASSPELNQPQHF
TRBV10-1	NA	TRBJ2-2	NA	TGCGCCAGCAGTGAGAGGAGGACAGCGAACACCGGGGAGCTGTTTTTT	CASSERRTANTGELFF
TRBV4-1	NA	TRBJ1-4	NA	TGCGCCAGCACCGAAACCGGGACATCTAATGAAAAACTGTTTTTT	CASTETGTSNEKLFF
TRBV13	NA	TRBJ1-5	NA	TGTGCCAGCAGCTTGGCCCCCAAGGGAGGGTACAATCAGCCCCAGCATTTT	CASSLAPKGGYNQPQHF
TRBV19	NA	TRBJ1-1	NA	TGTGCCAGTAAAGGGGTTAGTACTGAAGCTTTCTTT	CASKGVSTEAFF
TRBV7-2	few	TRBJ2-7	TRBD2	TGTGCCAGCAGCTTAGGCCCTAGCGGGAGCTCCTACGAGCAGTACTTC	CASSLGPSGSSYEQYF
TRBV27	NA	TRBJ2-7	TRBD1	TGTGCCAGCAGTGACAGGGGGCATGGCGAGCAGTACTTC	CASSDRGHGEQYF
TRBV29-1	NA	TRBJ1-1	NA	TGCAGCGTTTCAGGGCACACTGAAGCTTTCTTT	CSVSGHTEAFF
TRBV28	NA	TRBJ2-7	NA	TGTGCCAGTCGGGGAGGATCTTTTAACTCCTACGAGCAGTACTTC	CASRGGSFNSYEQYF
TRBV7-8	NA	TRBJ1-1	NA	TGTGCCAGCAGCTTAGCTCGGGCAGGGGCAAACACTGAAGCTTTCTTT	CASSLARAGANTEAFF
TRBV19	NA	TRBJ2-1	TRBD2	TGTGCCAGTACAAGGCGATCCACTTTAGCGGGAGCCTTACTAGTTAATGAGCAGTTCTTC	CASTRRSTLAGALLVNEQFF
TRBV7-9	NA	TRBJ2-5	NA	TGTGCCAGCAGCTTGCGACTAGACCAAGAGACCCAGTACTTC	CASSLRLDQETQYF
TRBV5-1	NA	TRBJ1-2	NA	TGCGCCAGCAGCTTGGGAAATTCACCAGGGATGGCTTACTATGGCTACACCTTC	CASSLGNSPGMAYYGYTF
TRBV19	NA	TRBJ1-4	TRBD1	TGTGCCAGTCGGACAGGCACTAATGAAAAACTGTTTTTT	CASRTGTNEKLFF
TRBV30	once	TRBJ1-1	NA	TGTGCCTGGAGTGTATCAGGGTACACTGAAGCTTTCTTT	CAWSVSGYTEAFF